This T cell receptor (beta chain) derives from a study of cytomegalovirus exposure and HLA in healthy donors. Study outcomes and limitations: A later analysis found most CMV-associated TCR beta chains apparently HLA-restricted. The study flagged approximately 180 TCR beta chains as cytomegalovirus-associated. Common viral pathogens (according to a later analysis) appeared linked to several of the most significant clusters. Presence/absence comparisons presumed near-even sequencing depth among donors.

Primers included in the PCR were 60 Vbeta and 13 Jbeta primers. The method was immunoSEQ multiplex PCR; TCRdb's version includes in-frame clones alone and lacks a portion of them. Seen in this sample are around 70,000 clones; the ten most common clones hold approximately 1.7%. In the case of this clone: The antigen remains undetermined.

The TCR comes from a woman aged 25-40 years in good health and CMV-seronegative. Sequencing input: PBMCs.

CDR3 residues: CASSLWGRGNTEAFF. DNA for the CDR3: TGTGCCAGCAGTTTATGGGGCAGGGGGAACACTGAAGCTTTCTTT. The rearrangement uses TRBV28 and TRBJ1-1, with D possibly TRBD1 on 6 matching bases. The V and J ends lost 0 bases and 1 base respectively, with 9 bases between them. CDR3 size: 15 residues. Germline CDR1 and CDR2: MDHEN and SYDVKM.